The 7 T cell receptor beta chains listed next were all sequenced from one sample in a study of Graves' ophthalmopathy and Graves' hyperthyroidism. RNA transcripts served as template for amplifying TCR beta CDR3 sequences. RT-PCR with HTBI primers came first, then second-round multiplex PCR. TCRdb re-analysed the multiplex PCR reads in MiXCR, keeping a single row per CDR3 protein. The top ten clones hold around 47% of a sample with roughly 220,000 distinct CDR3 sequences, around 42% of them seen once. Material for sequencing was peripheral blood. The receptors here all came from an adult man with Graves' ophthalmopathy.

This clonotype was detected only a few times. This sequence joins TRBV11-2 and TRBJ1-5; 11 bases are a match to TRBD1. The CDR3 spans 15 residues. Germline CDR1 is SGHAT and CDR2 is FQNNGV. The trim removed 3 bases at V and 5 bases at J, leaving 3 bases unmatched. This chain's CDR3 is CASSFGQGAYQPQHF. The CDR3 DNA follows: TGTGCCAGCAGCTTCGGACAGGGGGCATATCAGCCCCAGCATTTT.

This chain uses TRBV2 with TRBJ2-7, with 8 nucleotides matching TRBD2. CDR1 is SNHLY and CDR2 is FYNNEI in the germline V gene. Unmatched junction bases numbered 12, after V lost 6 bases and J lost 2 bases. This CDR3 is built from 16 residues. The CDR3 sequence is CASSRMRLAQPYEQYF. CDR3 DNA sequence: TGTGCCAGCAGCCGAATGAGACTAGCGCAACCCTACGAGCAGTACTTC. Together with reference TRBV2 and TRBJ2-7, the CDR3 gives the full variable domain: EPEVTQTPSHQVTQMGQEVILRCVPISNHLYFYWYRQILGQKVEFLVSFYNNEISEKSEIFDDQFSVERPDGSNFTLKIRSTKLEDSAMYFCASSRMRLAQPYEQYFGPGTRLTVT.

This clonotype was observed a handful of times. The CDR3 loop reads CSGGGTPYEQYF. CDR3 in DNA: TGCAGCGGTGGCGGGACCCCCTACGAGCAGTACTTC. The gene calls are TRBV29-1 and TRBJ2-7; possible D gene TRBD2, 6 bases. This CDR3 contains 12 residues. V lost 7 bases, J lost 2 bases, and 12 bases lay in between. Germline lookup yields CDR1 SQVTM and CDR2 ANQGSEA.

This chain uses TRBV2 with TRBJ2-6; 7 nucleotides match TRBD1. The CDR3 is made up of 15 amino acids. The V gene's germline CDR1 is SNHLY and CDR2 FYNNEI. With 6 bases clipped from V and 3 bases from J, the junction kept 5 bases outside the gene matches. The CDR3 DNA follows: TGTGCCAGCAGATACTACAGGGGTGGGGCCAACGTCCTGACTTTC. Residues: CASRYYRGGANVLTF.

This clonotype turned up a few times. J is TRBJ2-7 and V is TRBV5-1; TRBD1 might be the D (6 bases). The CDR3 is 12 residues long. The V and J ends lost 4 bases and 6 bases respectively, with 11 bases between them. The germline CDR1 and CDR2 sequences are SGHRS and YFSETQ. CDR3 coding DNA: TGCGCCAGCAGCCGTACAGGGTTCGAGCAGTACTTC. It translates to CASSRTGFEQYF.

This clonotype has at least ten counts. The chain couples TRBV25-1 to TRBJ2-7, with 7 bases matching TRBD1. The CDR3 sequence is 13 residues long. Germline V gives CDR1 MGHDK, CDR2 SYGVNS. V lost 4 bases to trimming and J lost 4 bases; unmatched junction nucleotides: 4. The CDR3 region has the DNA TGTGCCAGCAGTGGACAGGGTCGGTACGAGCAGTACTTC. This translates into CASSGQGRYEQYF.

CDR3 in amino acids: CASSQNWGSPLHF. The CDR3 region has the DNA TGTGCCAGCAGTCAAAACTGGGGCTCACCCCTCCACTTT. The rearrangement uses TRBV7-3 and TRBJ1-6, with D possibly TRBD1 on 5 matching bases. The CDR3 is made up of 13 amino acids. V dropped 6 bases and J dropped 10 bases, with 13 bases sitting between them. Germline-derived CDR1 and CDR2 are SGHTA and FQGTGA.